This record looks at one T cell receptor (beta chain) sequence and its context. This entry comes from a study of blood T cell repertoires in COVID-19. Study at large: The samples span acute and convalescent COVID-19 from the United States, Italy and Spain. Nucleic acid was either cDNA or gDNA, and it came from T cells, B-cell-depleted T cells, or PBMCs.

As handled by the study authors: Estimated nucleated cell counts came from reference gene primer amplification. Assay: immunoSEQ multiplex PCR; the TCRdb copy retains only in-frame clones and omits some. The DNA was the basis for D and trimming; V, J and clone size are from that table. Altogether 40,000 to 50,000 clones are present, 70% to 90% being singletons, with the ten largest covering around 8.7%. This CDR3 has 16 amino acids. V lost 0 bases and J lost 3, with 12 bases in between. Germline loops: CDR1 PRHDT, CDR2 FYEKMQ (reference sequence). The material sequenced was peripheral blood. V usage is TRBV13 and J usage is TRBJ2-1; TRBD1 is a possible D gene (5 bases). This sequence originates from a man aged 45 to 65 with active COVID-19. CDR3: CASSLGGRASYNEQFF. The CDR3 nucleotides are TGTGCCAGCAGCTTAGGCGGCAGGGCAAGCTACAATGAGCAGTTCTTC.